Below, 7 T cell receptor beta chains from the same sample are listed, as sequenced in a study of T cell repertoires in ileal Crohn's disease. TCRdb keeps only in-frame clones here, not all; method: immunoSEQ multiplex PCR. The sample contains 6,500 to 9,000 clones, around 78% of which appear only once. The source material was ileal tissue. The receptors stem from an adult with Crohn's disease.

The V call is TRBV11-2, the J call TRBJ2-1; TRBD2 agrees at 10 bases. V was pared by 1 base and J by 7 bases, with 10 bases of the junction left unmatched. The CDR3 sequence is 17 residues long. CDR1 and CDR2 (germline): SGHAT, FQNNGV. In DNA form, the CDR3 reads TGTGCCAGCAGCTTAGGCGCGAGCGGGGGGGTATATAATGAGCAGTTCTTC. Its protein product is CASSLGASGGVYNEQFF.

This clone was found once. The chain employs TRBV9 and TRBJ2-3; D not certain. CDR1 SGDLS and CDR2 YYNGEE come from the germline V gene. The CDR3 length is 15 residues. The V end was cut by 0 bases, the J end by 0 bases, with 8 bases between. The CDR3 here is CASSVVGVSTDTQYF. Here the CDR3 DNA reads TGTGCCAGCAGCGTAGTCGGAGTTAGCACAGATACGCAGTATTTT.

This clone is labeled medium-sized. The chain carries TRBV2 and TRBJ1-1; D is unresolved. The germline V gene has CDR1 SNHLY and CDR2 FYNNEI. The V gene lost 0 bases and the J gene lost 5 bases, with 13 bases spanning the gap. The CDR3 is made up of 15 amino acids. The CDR3 nucleotides are TGTGCCAGCAGTGAAGCGCTTATCTCGGAGACTGAAGCTTTCTTT. Translated: CASSEALISETEAFF.

The chain couples TRBV5-1 to TRBJ1-1; D is perhaps TRBD1 (6 bases). The V end was cut by 4 bases, the J end by 4 bases, with 17 bases between. The CDR3 runs 15 residues. From germline, CDR1 is SGHRS and CDR2 YFSETQ. The CDR3 DNA is TGCGCCAGCAGCCAGGACAGTAAGACCGGCACTGAAGCTTTCTTT. Translated, it gives CASSQDSKTGTEAFF.

The chain carries TRBV4-1 and TRBJ2-7; possibly TRBD1 for D (5 bases). CDR1 MGHRA and CDR2 YSYEKL come from the germline V gene. This CDR3 has 13 residues. Between the trimmed V and J ends, which lost 3 bases and 4 bases, there was a span of 10 bases. CDR3 nucleotides: TGCGCCAGCAGCCAGGGTGGGGCGTACGAGCAGTACTTC. It codes for CASSQGGAYEQYF.

This sequence joins TRBV7-6 and TRBJ2-2, with D possibly being TRBD1 (5 bases). Germline V gene sequence: CDR1 SGHVS, CDR2 FNYEAQ. V lost 5 bases and J lost 7, with 11 bases in between. The CDR3 sequence is 13 residues long. CDR3 residues: CASSPQGIGELFF. DNA of the CDR3: TGTGCCAGCAGCCCCCAGGGAATCGGGGAGCTGTTTTTT.

The chain couples TRBV7-3 to TRBJ2-2; 12 bases fit TRBD2. The CDR3 covers 16 residues. Germline V gene lookup returns CDR1 SGHTA and CDR2 FQGTGA. V was clipped by 4 bases and J by 6 bases; unmatched bases: 6. The CDR3 protein is CASSSTGLAGPGELFF. For the CDR3, the DNA is TGTGCCAGCAGCTCCACCGGACTAGCGGGACCCGGGGAGCTGTTTTTT.